One sample yielded the 27 T cell receptor beta chains listed below, sequenced in a study of cytomegalovirus exposure and HLA in healthy donors (dated by TCRdb to about 2017). Library preparation was by the immunoSEQ multiplex PCR assay. A mixture of 60 forward primers for TCR Vbeta segments and 13 reverse primers for TCR Jbeta segments was used in the multiplex PCR. Drawn from immuneACCESS, this table holds only the in-frame rearrangements with V and J called that TCRdb kept. Clones are partly lost; checked studies trace under half to an unresolved V gene and leave the rest unexplained. The sample data list roughly 140,000 clones, and around four fifths of these were observed just once. The ten largest clones add up to roughly 2.7% of the sample. Material: PBMCs. The receptors shown here come from a boy aged 2 to 9 in good health and CMV-seronegative.

This chain links TRBV25-1 with TRBJ2-1; 9 nucleotides agree with TRBD2. V lost 9 bases, J lost 2 bases, and 5 bases stayed unmatched. This CDR3 is built from 14 residues. Germline lookup yields CDR1 MGHDK and CDR2 SYGVNS. The CDR3 loop is CASTQRGAYNEQFF. In DNA form, the CDR3 reads TGTGCCAGTACCCAGCGGGGGGCCTACAATGAGCAGTTCTTC. Drawing the rest from reference TRBV25-1 and TRBJ2-1, the complete variable domain is EADIYQTPRYLVIGTGKKITLECSQTMGHDKMYWYQQDPGMELHLIHYSYGVNSTEKGDLSSESTVSRIRTEHFPLTLESARPSHTSQYLCASTQRGAYNEQFFGPGTRLTVL.

CDR3 DNA sequence: TGTGCCAGCATAGTATTAATGAACACTGAAGCTTTCTTT. It is translated as CASIVLMNTEAFF. The chain couples TRBV6-1 to TRBJ1-1, with D unclear. The V end lost 7 bases, the J end lost 0 bases, and 9 bases lay between the germline ends. The V gene's germline CDR1 is MNHNS and CDR2 SASEGT. This CDR3 has 13 residues.

This sequence joins TRBV6-5 and TRBJ2-7; 7 nucleotides line up with TRBD2. CDR1 MNHEY and CDR2 SVGAGI come from the germline V gene. The CDR3 is 11 residues long. V dropped 9 bases and J dropped 3; count of bases not matched to a gene: 2. CDR3 bases: TGTGCCAGTAGGGAGGGCTACGAGCAGTACTTC. It translates to CASREGYEQYF.

This clone was seen a few times. The genes are TRBV6-6 and TRBJ1-1; 10 bases fit TRBD1. The length of the CDR3 is 14 residues. From germline, CDR1 is MNHNY and CDR2 SVGAGI (reference sequence). The junction had 3 bases not matched to a gene; V was cut back by 2 bases and J by 6 bases. For the CDR3, the DNA is TGTGCCAGCAGTTACGGGACAGGGGTCCCTGAAGCTTTCTTT. Protein product: CASSYGTGVPEAFF.

J is TRBJ2-5 and V is TRBV5-1, with a tentative D call TRBD2 (6 bases). Germline CDR1 and CDR2: SGHRS and YFSETQ. The V end lost 0 bases, the J end lost 3 bases, and 15 bases lay between the germline ends. The CDR3 runs 16 residues. The CDR3 coding sequence is TGCGCCAGCAGCTTGGGTCCGGGAGTCGGCGAAGAGACCCAGTACTTC. It codes for CASSLGPGVGEETQYF.

The J gene is TRBJ1-4, the V gene TRBV11-3; TRBD1 might be the D (6 bases). V was pared by 3 bases and J by 0 bases, with 11 bases between. From germline, CDR1 is SGHNT and CDR2 YENEEA. CDR3 length equals 16 residues. DNA for the CDR3: TGTGCCAGCAGCTTCGGGGGGCCAGCAACTAATGAAAAACTGTTTTTT. Its translation is CASSFGGPATNEKLFF.

The V call is TRBV29-1, the J call TRBJ2-1, with a tentative D call TRBD1 (5 bases). From germline, CDR1 is SQVTM and CDR2 ANQGSEA. The CDR3 covers 15 residues. Trimming stripped 7 bases from V and 9 bases from J, with 25 bases between. Written as DNA, the CDR3 is TGCAGCGCCCTGAAGTTTCAGGGCCCGTTTTCTGAGCAGTTCTTC. This encodes CSALKFQGPFSEQFF.

The V gene is TRBV19, the J gene TRBJ1-6, with D perhaps matching TRBD1 (5 bases). Germline assignment: CDR1 LNHDA and CDR2 SQIVND (reference sequence). The CDR3 length is 13 residues. Trimming removed 5 bases at V and 7 bases at J, with 9 bases between. The CDR3 region is CASSGGANSPLHF. The CDR3 DNA sequence: TGTGCCAGTAGTGGAGGGGCCAATTCACCCCTCCACTTT.

The chain combines TRBV15 with TRBJ2-3; no clear D. CDR3 length: 15 amino acids. Germline CDR1 and CDR2: LNHNV and YYDKDF (reference sequence). V lost 5 bases and J lost 1, with 13 bases in between. The CDR3 nucleotides read TGTGCCACCAGCGTGGTCACTGCGGGCACAGATACGCAGTATTTT. Translating gives CATSVVTAGTDTQYF.

The V gene is TRBV5-1, the J gene TRBJ2-2; no clear D. The V gene lost 1 base and the J gene lost 6 bases, with 4 bases spanning the gap. Germline V gene sequence: CDR1 SGHRS, CDR2 YFSETQ. This CDR3 region has 12 residues. The CDR3 sequence is CASSLPAGELFF. The CDR3 nucleotides are TGCGCCAGCAGCTTGCCCGCCGGGGAGCTGTTTTTT.

The J gene is TRBJ1-5, the V gene TRBV27; TRBD1 agrees at 7 bases. The length of the CDR3 is 14 residues. The V gene end was trimmed by 5 bases and the J gene end by 2 bases; junction bases not matched to a gene: 3. Germline values: CDR1 MNHEY, CDR2 SMNVEV (reference sequence). CDR3 in amino acids: CASSPGQGNQPQHF. The DNA for the CDR3 is TGTGCCAGCAGTCCCGGACAGGGCAATCAGCCCCAGCATTTT.

V is TRBV5-1 and J is TRBJ2-1; maybe TRBD2 (5 bases). Per the germline V gene, CDR1 is SGHRS and CDR2 is YFSETQ. The CDR3 is made up of 15 amino acids. Between the trimmed V and J ends, which lost 0 bases and 2 bases, there was a span of 9 bases. DNA of the CDR3: TGCGCCAGCAGCTTGGGGCTAGCTACCTACAATGAGCAGTTCTTC. Translating gives CASSLGLATYNEQFF.

Only one count was recorded for this clone. The rearrangement uses TRBV29-1 and TRBJ1-1; D is ambiguous. The CDR3 totals 14 residues. The V and J ends lost 6 bases and 1 base respectively, with 15 bases between them. Germline V lookup: CDR1 SQVTM, CDR2 ANQGSEA. The CDR3 nucleotides read TGCAGCGTGAGAGGCCCCTTCGGGAACACTGAAGCTTTCTTT. Translated, it gives CSVRGPFGNTEAFF. Full variable domain (remainder filled in from reference TRBV29-1 and TRBJ1-1): SAVISQKPSRDICQRGTSLTIQCQVDSQVTMMFWYRQQPGQSLTLIATANQGSEATYESGFVIDKFPISRPNLTFSTLTVSNMSPEDSSIYLCSVRGPFGNTEAFFGQGTRLTVV.

The chain combines TRBV9 with TRBJ2-2; 9 nucleotides agree with TRBD2. The germline V gene encodes CDR1 SGDLS and CDR2 YYNGEE. This CDR3 has 15 amino acids. V lost 6 bases to trimming and J lost 6 bases; unmatched junction nucleotides: 9. As DNA, the CDR3 is TGTGCCAGCATCTCTAGCGGGGACCCTGCCGGGGAGCTGTTTTTT. The encoded protein is CASISSGDPAGELFF. Full variable domain (outside the CDR3, taken from reference TRBV9 and TRBJ2-2): DSGVTQTPKHLITATGQRVTLRCSPRSGDLSVYWYQQSLDQGLQFLIQYYNGEERAKGNILERFSAQQFPDLHSELNLSSLELGDSALYFCASISSGDPAGELFFGEGSRLTVL.

CDR3 DNA: TGTGCCACCCTTAGCGGGAAAGTACCCGGGGAGCTGTTTTTT. Translation: CATLSGKVPGELFF. V and J are TRBV6-5 and TRBJ2-2; TRBD2 matches at 8 bases. J lost 6 bases, V lost 10 bases, and 10 bases had no gene match. The CDR3 extends over 14 amino acids. Germline V gene data show CDR1 as MNHEY and CDR2 as SVGAGI.

This chain connects TRBV10-2 to TRBJ2-1; D gene unclear. V lost 2 bases to trimming and J lost 9 bases, with 11 bases between them. The CDR3 has 13 residues. Germline-derived CDR1 and CDR2 are WSHSY and SAAADI. CDR3 protein: CASSETISLEQFF. The CDR3 nucleotides read TGCGCCAGCAGTGAGACTATATCTCTTGAGCAGTTCTTC.

This rearrangement joins TRBV4-1 to TRBJ2-7; tentatively, D is TRBD2 (6 bases). The CDR3 spans 16 residues. V was trimmed by 5 bases and J by 4 bases, leaving 21 bases between them. Germline CDR1 MGHRA, CDR2 YSYEKL. The CDR3 here is CASSGRSAGKAYEQYF. CDR3 sequence (DNA): TGCGCCAGCAGCGGACGAAGCGCGGGGAAGGCGTACGAGCAGTACTTC.

The chain couples TRBV4-1 to TRBJ2-2; 9 bases fit TRBD1. This CDR3 has 17 amino acids. The trim removed 4 bases at V and 5 bases at J, leaving 11 bases unmatched. Germline loops: CDR1 MGHRA, CDR2 YSYEKL. The DNA for the CDR3 is TGCGCCAGCAGCCCTTACACCGGGACAGGGATAACCGGGGAGCTGTTTTTT. Protein sequence: CASSPYTGTGITGELFF.

The chain recombines TRBV6-5 with TRBJ1-5, with D possibly matching TRBD1 (6 bases). Germline V CDR1 and CDR2: MNHEY, SVGAGI. With 2 bases removed from V and 2 bases from J, the gap between germline ends came to 13 bases. The CDR3 sequence is 16 residues long. CDR3 region: CASSYSVQGGNQPQHF. CDR3 DNA: TGTGCCAGCAGTTACAGTGTACAGGGAGGCAATCAGCCCCAGCATTTT.

The CDR3 here is CASSIRRDTEAFF. The CDR3 nucleotides are TGTGCCAGTAGTATTCGCAGGGACACTGAAGCTTTCTTT. The V and J genes are TRBV19 and TRBJ1-1; the D gene is possibly TRBD1 (5 bases). Trimming cost V 3 bases and J 3 bases, with 8 bases left between them. This CDR3 has 13 residues. Germline loops: CDR1 LNHDA, CDR2 SQIVND (reference sequence).

V is TRBV6-6 and J is TRBJ1-4; D not certain. CDR1 is MNHNY, CDR2 SVGAGI, per germline (reference sequence). The CDR3 covers 14 residues. V was cut by 4 bases and J by 5 bases, with 11 bases left in between. The CDR3 DNA is TGTGCCAGCAGTTCCAAAGGAGGGAATGAAAAACTGTTTTTT. Translation gives CASSSKGGNEKLFF.

This rearrangement joins TRBV6-5 to TRBJ2-7; D may be TRBD1 (5 bases). This CDR3 comprises 14 residues. Germline-derived CDR1 and CDR2 are MNHEY and SVGAGI. V was clipped by 8 bases and J by 0 bases, with 14 bases between them. CDR3 residues: CASRATESSYEQYF. CDR3 sequence (DNA): TGTGCCAGCCGAGCGACAGAGAGCTCCTACGAGCAGTACTTC.

The chain recombines TRBV30 with TRBJ2-2; D gene unclear. The CDR3 totals 14 residues. With 0 bases removed from V and 1 base from J, the gap between germline ends came to 6 bases. In germline, CDR1 is GTSNPN, CDR2 SVGIG (reference sequence). CDR3 DNA: TGTGCCTGGAGTGTATTAGAGAACACCGGGGAGCTGTTTTTT. Translated, it gives CAWSVLENTGELFF. Full variable domain (missing parts from reference TRBV30 and TRBJ2-2): SQTIHQWPATLVQPVGSPLSLECTVEGTSNPNLYWYRQAAGRGLQLLFYSVGIGQISSEVPQNLSASRPQDRQFILSSKKLLLSDSGFYLCAWSVLENTGELFFGEGSRLTVL.

The rearrangement links TRBV4-3 to TRBJ1-4; 11 nucleotides line up with TRBD1. The CDR3 spans 16 residues. Germline V CDR1 and CDR2: LGHNA, YSLEER. The J segment lost 7 bases and the V segment lost 2 bases, leaving 6 bases of the junction unmatched. The CDR3 here is CASSQFPGTGGEKLFF. The DNA of the CDR3 is TGCGCCAGCAGCCAATTTCCCGGGACAGGGGGTGAAAAACTGTTTTTT.

The chain uses TRBV7-3 and TRBJ2-1, with D tentatively TRBD1 (6 bases). The ends were cut back, 5 bases at V and 0 bases at J, with 8 bases in the middle. Germline CDR1 SGHTA, CDR2 FQGTGA. This CDR3 has 14 amino acids. CDR3 loop: CASSQGGSYNEQFF. DNA for the CDR3: TGTGCCAGCAGCCAAGGGGGCTCCTACAATGAGCAGTTCTTC.

This chain connects TRBV2 to TRBJ1-1, with D uncertain. The germline V and J ends were trimmed by 3 bases and 0 bases, with 5 bases remaining between them. CDR1 and CDR2 from the germline V gene are SNHLY and FYNNEI. CDR3 length equals 13 residues. The CDR3: CASSEAMNTEAFF. The CDR3 DNA sequence: TGTGCCAGCAGTGAGGCAATGAACACTGAAGCTTTCTTT.

This clone was detected only once. This sequence joins TRBV11-3 and TRBJ1-2; the D is unclear. The V and J ends lost 1 base and 6 bases respectively, with 15 bases between them. Germline V gene data show CDR1 as SGHNT and CDR2 as YENEEA. The CDR3 sequence is 15 residues long. The CDR3 loop is CASSLVVGEVDGYTF. In nucleotides, the CDR3 is TGTGCCAGCAGCTTAGTAGTGGGAGAGGTAGATGGCTACACCTTC.